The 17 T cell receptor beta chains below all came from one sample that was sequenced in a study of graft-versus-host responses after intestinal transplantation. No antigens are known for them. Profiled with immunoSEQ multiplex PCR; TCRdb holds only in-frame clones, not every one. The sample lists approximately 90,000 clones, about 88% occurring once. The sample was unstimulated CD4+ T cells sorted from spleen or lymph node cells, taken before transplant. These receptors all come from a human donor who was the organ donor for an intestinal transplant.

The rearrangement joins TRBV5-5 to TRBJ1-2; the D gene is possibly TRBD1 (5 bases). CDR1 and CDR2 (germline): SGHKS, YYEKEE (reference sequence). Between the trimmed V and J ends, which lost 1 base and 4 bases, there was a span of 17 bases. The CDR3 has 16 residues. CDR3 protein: CASSLREEGRGYGYTF. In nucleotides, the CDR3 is TGTGCCAGCAGCTTGCGTGAGGAGGGGAGGGGCTATGGCTACACCTTC.

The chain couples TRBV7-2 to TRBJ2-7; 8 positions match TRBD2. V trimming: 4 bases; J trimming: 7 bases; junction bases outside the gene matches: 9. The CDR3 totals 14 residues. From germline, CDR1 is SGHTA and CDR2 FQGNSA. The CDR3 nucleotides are TGTGCCAGCAGCTCCCTTCCGGGACTAGAGGAGCAGTACTTC. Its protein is CASSSLPGLEEQYF.

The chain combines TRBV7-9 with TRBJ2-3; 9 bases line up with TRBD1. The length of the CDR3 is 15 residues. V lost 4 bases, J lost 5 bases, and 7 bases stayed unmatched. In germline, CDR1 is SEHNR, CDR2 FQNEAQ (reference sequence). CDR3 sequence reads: CASSSTGQGGDTQYF. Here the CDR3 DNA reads TGTGCCAGCAGCTCTACGGGACAGGGCGGAGATACGCAGTATTTT.

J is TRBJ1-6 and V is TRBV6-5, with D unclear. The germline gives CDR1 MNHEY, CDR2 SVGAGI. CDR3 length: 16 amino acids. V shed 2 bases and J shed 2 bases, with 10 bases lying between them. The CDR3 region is CASSYRSSPYNSPLHF. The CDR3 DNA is TGTGCCAGCAGTTACCGTTCGAGCCCCTATAATTCACCCCTCCACTTT.

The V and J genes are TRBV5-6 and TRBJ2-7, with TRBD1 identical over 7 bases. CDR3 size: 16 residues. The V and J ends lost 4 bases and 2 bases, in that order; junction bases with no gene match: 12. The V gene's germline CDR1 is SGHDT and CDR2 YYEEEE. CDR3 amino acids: CASSLLQGTHTYEQYF. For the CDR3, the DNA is TGTGCCAGCAGCCTCCTACAGGGGACCCACACCTACGAGCAGTACTTC.

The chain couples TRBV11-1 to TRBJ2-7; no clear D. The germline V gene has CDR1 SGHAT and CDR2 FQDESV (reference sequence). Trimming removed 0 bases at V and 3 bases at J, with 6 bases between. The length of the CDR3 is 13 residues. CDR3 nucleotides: TGTGCCAGCAGCTTAGCACACCTCTACGAGCAGTACTTC. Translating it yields CASSLAHLYEQYF.

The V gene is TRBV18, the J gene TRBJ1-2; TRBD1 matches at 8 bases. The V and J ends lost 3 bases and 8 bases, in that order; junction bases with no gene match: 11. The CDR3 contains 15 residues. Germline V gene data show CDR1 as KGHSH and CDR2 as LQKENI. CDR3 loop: CASSPEAGGIQGYTF. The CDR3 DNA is TGTGCCAGCTCACCTGAGGCAGGGGGCATTCAGGGCTACACCTTC.

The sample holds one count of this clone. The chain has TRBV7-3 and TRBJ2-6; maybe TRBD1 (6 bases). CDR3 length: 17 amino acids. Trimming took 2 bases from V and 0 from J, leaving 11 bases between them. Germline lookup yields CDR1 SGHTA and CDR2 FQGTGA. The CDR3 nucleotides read TGTGCCAGCAGCTTAGGGGGCGGTAGCTCTGGGGCCAACGTCCTGACTTTC. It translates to CASSLGGGSSGANVLTF.

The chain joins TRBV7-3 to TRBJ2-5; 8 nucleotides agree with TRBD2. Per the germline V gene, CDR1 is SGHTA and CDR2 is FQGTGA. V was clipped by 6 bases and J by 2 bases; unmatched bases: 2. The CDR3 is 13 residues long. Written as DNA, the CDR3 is TGTGCCAGCAGGTTAGCGGGACAAGAGACCCAGTACTTC. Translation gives CASRLAGQETQYF. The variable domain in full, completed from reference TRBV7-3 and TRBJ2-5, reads GAGVSQTPSNKVTEKGKYVELRCDPISGHTALYWYRQSLGQGPEFLIYFQGTGAADDSGLPNDRFFAVRPEGSVSTLKIQRTERGDSAVYLCASRLAGQETQYFGPGTRLLVL.

CDR3 loop: CASSVASGNTDTQYF. DNA for the CDR3: TGTGCCAGCAGCGTAGCTAGCGGGAACACAGATACGCAGTATTTT. The chain has TRBV9 and TRBJ2-3; 9 positions match TRBD2. The CDR3 contains 15 residues. The V gene's germline CDR1 is SGDLS and CDR2 YYNGEE. V shed 0 bases and J 2 bases; nucleotides not matched to a gene: 1.

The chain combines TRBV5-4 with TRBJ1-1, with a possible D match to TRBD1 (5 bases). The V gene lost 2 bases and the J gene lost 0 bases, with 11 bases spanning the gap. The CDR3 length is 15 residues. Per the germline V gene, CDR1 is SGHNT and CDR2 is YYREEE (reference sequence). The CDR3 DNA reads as TGTGCCAGCAGCTTACGCCTAGGGGTGAACACTGAAGCTTTCTTT. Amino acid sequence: CASSLRLGVNTEAFF. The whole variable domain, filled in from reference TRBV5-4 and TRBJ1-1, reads ETGVTQSPTHLIKTRGQQVTLRCSSQSGHNTVSWYQQALGQGPQFIFQYYREEENGRGNFPPRFSGLQFPNYSSELNVNALELDDSALYLCASSLRLGVNTEAFFGQGTRLTVV.

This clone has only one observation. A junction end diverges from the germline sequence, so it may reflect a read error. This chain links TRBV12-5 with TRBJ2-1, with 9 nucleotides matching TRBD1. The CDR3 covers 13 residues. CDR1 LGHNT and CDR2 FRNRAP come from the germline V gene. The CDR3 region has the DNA TGTGCTAGTGGTTTCGGCACAGGGGGCTATGTCATCTTC. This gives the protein CASGFGTGGYVIF.

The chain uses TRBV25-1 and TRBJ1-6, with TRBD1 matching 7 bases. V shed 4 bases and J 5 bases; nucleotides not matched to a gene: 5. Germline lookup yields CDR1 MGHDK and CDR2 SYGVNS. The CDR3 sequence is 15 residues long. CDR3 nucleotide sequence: TGTGCCAGCAGTGTGGGCCAGGGGGATAATTCACCCCTCCACTTT. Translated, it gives CASSVGQGDNSPLHF. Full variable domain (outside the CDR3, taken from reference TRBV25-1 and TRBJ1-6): EADIYQTPRYLVIGTGKKITLECSQTMGHDKMYWYQQDPGMELHLIHYSYGVNSTEKGDLSSESTVSRIRTEHFPLTLESARPSHTSQYLCASSVGQGDNSPLHFGNGTRLTVT.

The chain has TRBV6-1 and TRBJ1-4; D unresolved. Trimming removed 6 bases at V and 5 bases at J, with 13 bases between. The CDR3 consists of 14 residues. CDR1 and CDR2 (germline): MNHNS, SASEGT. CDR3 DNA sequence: TGTGCCAGCAGCCCCGACACGCTCAATGAAAAACTGTTTTTT. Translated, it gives CASSPDTLNEKLFF.

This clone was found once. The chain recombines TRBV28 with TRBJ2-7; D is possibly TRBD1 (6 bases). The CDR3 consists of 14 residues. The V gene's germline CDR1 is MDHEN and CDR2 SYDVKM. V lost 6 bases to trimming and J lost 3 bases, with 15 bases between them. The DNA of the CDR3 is TGTGCCAGCAGACGCTACAGGGCTGGCTACGAGCAGTACTTC. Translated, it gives CASRRYRAGYEQYF. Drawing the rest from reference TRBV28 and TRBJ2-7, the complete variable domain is DVKVTQSSRYLVKRTGEKVFLECVQDMDHENMFWYRQDPGLGLRLIYFSYDVKMKEKGDIPEGYSVSREKKERFSLILESASTNQTSMYLCASRRYRAGYEQYFGPGTRLTVT.

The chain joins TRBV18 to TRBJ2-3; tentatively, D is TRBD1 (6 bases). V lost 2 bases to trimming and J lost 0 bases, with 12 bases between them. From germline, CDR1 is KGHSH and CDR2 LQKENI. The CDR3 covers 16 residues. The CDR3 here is CASSPWTASSTDTQYF. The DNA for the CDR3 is TGTGCCAGCTCACCATGGACAGCCTCTAGCACAGATACGCAGTATTTT.

DNA for the CDR3: TGTGCCAGCAGCTTAGGACGGGCAGGGATGACTGAAGCTTTCTTT. Encoded protein: CASSLGRAGMTEAFF. The V gene is TRBV7-8, the J gene TRBJ1-1, with D perhaps TRBD1 (5 bases). Trimming left V 1 base short and J 5 bases short, with 14 bases between. Germline assignment: CDR1 SGHVS and CDR2 FQNEAQ. This CDR3 comprises 15 residues. Using reference TRBV7-8 and TRBJ1-1 for the parts outside the CDR3, the full variable domain is GAGVSQSPRYKVAKRGQDVALRCDPISGHVSLFWYQQALGQGPEFLTYFQNEAQLDKSGLPSDRFFAERPEGSVSTLKIQRTQQEDSAVYLCASSLGRAGMTEAFFGQGTRLTVV.